This TCR beta chain was identified during a study of shared clonotypes between healthy human individuals. The germline V and J ends were trimmed by 3 bases and 9 bases, with 12 bases remaining between them. Germline CDR1 GTSNPN, CDR2 SVGIG (reference sequence). There are 12 residues in the CDR3. This clone was seen more than once but under ten times. Measured with immunoSEQ multiplex PCR; TCRdb has only the in-frame clones, and not every one. The sample includes 850,000 to 1,200,000 clones, about 77% of them seen just once. This receptor was obtained from a man younger than 35 in good health. The sequenced sample was memory CD4+ T cells sorted from blood. Stated subset: CD45RA-negative fraction. The gene calls are TRBV30 and TRBJ2-1; D is unclear. DNA of the CDR3: TGTGCCTGGAGCGCCTTAGTGGGTGAGCAGTTCTTC. As protein: CAWSALVGEQFF.